Shown below are 6 T cell receptor beta chains from a single sample sequenced in a study of vaccination and CD4 T cells after COVID-19 (dated by TCRdb to between 2022 and 2023). Taken with the paper, the label for time point translates to: late sampling 161 to 241 days after vaccination in a few convalescent patients. What this sample's treatment or condition label stands for: 10-day PBMC culture with coronavirus spike peptide pools or control peptides (ViraFEST assay). Their antigens are not known. The library was made by PCR. The sequencing machine was an Illumina iSeq 100. DNA from cultured CD4+ T cells underwent TCR sequencing with the Oncomine TCR Beta short-read assay at the Johns Hopkins FTIC core. Clones were called with MiXCR by TCRdb after fastp trimmed the public reads at Q25, and only in-frame beta chains were retained. Every distinct CDR3 protein forms one entry, paired with its most common genes and DNA. This sample lists 20,000 to 25,000 distinct CDR3 sequences; around 39% were detected once. The ten top clones hold roughly 9.9% of the sample.

The input for sequencing was CD4+ T cells from blood, cultured in vitro, taken about 7 months after SARS-CoV-2 vaccination. These TCRs come from a human donor who had recovered from COVID-19.

The chain uses TRBV10-3 and TRBJ2-7; 9 bases agree with TRBD1. After removal of 6 bases from V and 1 base from J, the junction contained 10 bases not matched to a gene. The CDR3 runs to 16 residues. The germline V gene has CDR1 ENHRY and CDR2 SYGVKD. The CDR3 here is CAIRPAGTGKSYEQYF. The CDR3 DNA sequence: TGTGCCATCAGACCAGCAGGGACAGGGAAATCCTACGAGCAGTACTTC.

There are a few counts of this clonotype. The J gene is TRBJ2-7, the V gene TRBV5-4; D call uncertain. V was pared by 1 base and J by 4 bases, with 15 bases between. The CDR3 has 15 amino acids. From germline, CDR1 is SGHNT and CDR2 YYREEE (reference sequence). The CDR3 protein is CASSLSVVAGYEQYF. The DNA for the CDR3 is TGTGCCAGCAGCTTGTCGGTGGTGGCAGGATACGAGCAGTACTTC.

The V and J genes are TRBV6-7 and TRBJ2-5; 7 positions agree with TRBD1. TRBV6-7 is sorted into the ORF group, with uncertain function. Losses at the gene ends were 2 bases for V and 1 base for J; bases not matched to a gene: 4. CDR3 length: 15 residues. CDR3 sequence (DNA): TGTGCCAGCAGTTACGCCGGGACAGTCCAAGAGACCCAGTACTTC. It is translated as CASSYAGTVQETQYF.

In the case of this clonotype: A read error may produce the germline difference seen at one junction end. The rearrangement links TRBV19 to TRBJ2-5, with 9 bases lining up with TRBD2. The CDR3 loop spans 13 amino acids. Per germline, CDR1 LNHDA and CDR2 SQIVND (reference sequence). CDR3 region: CASRIAGAETQYF. CDR3 nucleotides: TGTGCCAGTAGGATAGCGGGAGCAGAGACCCAGTACTTC.

The chain carries TRBV30 and TRBJ1-5; D gene ambiguous. There are 13 residues in the CDR3. Germline V gene data show CDR1 as GTSNPN and CDR2 as SVGIG (reference sequence). V was trimmed by 6 bases and J by 4 bases, leaving 13 bases between them. CDR3: CACADGTNQPQHF. The CDR3 DNA sequence: TGTGCCTGCGCCGACGGAACTAATCAGCCCCAGCATTTT.

This clonotype was detected only a few times. The gene calls are TRBV6-1 and TRBJ2-7, with D perhaps matching TRBD1 or TRBD2 (5 bases each). Trimming shortened V by 1 base and J by 0 bases, and 10 bases separated the two germline ends. The germline V gene encodes CDR1 MNHNS and CDR2 SASEGT. CDR3 length: 15 amino acids. CDR3 nucleotide sequence: TGTGCCAGCAGTGAAGGAGGGACCTTCTCCTACGAGCAGTACTTC. Translation gives CASSEGGTFSYEQYF.